This entry is about one T cell receptor (beta chain). Its cognate antigen is unknown. The CDR3 is 12 residues long. Germline CDR1 reads MNHEY; CDR2 reads SVGEGT. The V gene lost 2 bases and the J gene lost 4 bases, with 5 bases spanning the gap. TCRdb itself ran the reads through MiXCR, one entry per CDR3 protein. The sample includes 600,000 to 800,000 distinct CDR3 sequences, roughly 24% seen only once; the top ten take approximately 8.2%. This sample is part of a study of T cell repertoires in cytomegalovirus infection. About the study: Indications of both CMV infection and matching HLA type were provided by public TCR beta signatures. Overall study findings and caveats: The study identified carriers of CMV plus the relevant HLA from cumulative public TCR beta family frequency.

The V call is TRBV6-2 or TRBV6-3, the J call TRBJ1-1; D uncertain. The receptor comes from a human donor in good health (CMV status not recorded). Some clones in this sample may be carry-over from other donors' samples. Sequencing was carried out using CD8+ T cells from PBMCs. The CDR3 DNA is TGTGCCAGCAGTTACACCCGCACTGAAGCTTTCTTT. As protein: CASSYTRTEAFF.